The present T cell receptor (beta chain) was sequenced within a study of blood T cell repertoires in COVID-19. Trimming took off 0 bases at V and 8 bases at J, with 11 bases between the two ends. CDR1 LGHNA and CDR2 YNFKEQ come from the germline V gene. CDR3 length equals 14 residues. The method was immunoSEQ multiplex PCR; TCRdb's version includes in-frame clones alone and lacks a portion of them. This table holds around 60,000 clones, 65% to 80% found once. Specimen: peripheral blood. The chain carries TRBV4-2 and TRBJ1-5; D perhaps matches TRBD1 (5 bases). The origin of this receptor is a man aged 25 to 40 with COVID-19, enrolled during active disease. The CDR3 region has the DNA TGTGCCAGCAGCCAAGAGACAGCCATGGAGCCCCAGCATTTT. Amino acid sequence: CASSQETAMEPQHF.